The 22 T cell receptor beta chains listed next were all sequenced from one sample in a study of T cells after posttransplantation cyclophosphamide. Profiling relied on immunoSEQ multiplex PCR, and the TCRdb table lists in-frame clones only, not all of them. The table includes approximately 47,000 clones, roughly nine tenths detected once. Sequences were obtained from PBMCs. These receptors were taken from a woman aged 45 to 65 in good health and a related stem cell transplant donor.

CDR3 residues: CASSYSEEGTDTQYF. CDR3 DNA: TGTGCCAGCAGTTACTCGGAGGAAGGGACAGATACGCAGTATTTT. The rearrangement uses TRBV6-6 and TRBJ2-3; D might be TRBD2 (5 bases). This CDR3 region has 15 residues. Germline loops: CDR1 MNHNY, CDR2 SVGAGI (reference sequence). Trimming removed 0 bases at V and 3 bases at J, with 10 bases between.

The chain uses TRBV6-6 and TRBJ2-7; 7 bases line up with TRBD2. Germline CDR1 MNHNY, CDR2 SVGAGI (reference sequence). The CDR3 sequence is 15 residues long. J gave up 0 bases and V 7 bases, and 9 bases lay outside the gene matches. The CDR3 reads CASTRLGEGSYEQYF. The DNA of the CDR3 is TGTGCCAGCACCAGATTGGGGGAGGGCTCCTACGAGCAGTACTTC.

CDR3 coding DNA: TGTGCCAGCAGCTTACCAGGATCTGGGGAGCTGTTTTTT. Its protein product is CASSLPGSGELFF. This rearrangement joins TRBV7-2 to TRBJ2-2, with D hard to call. The CDR3 loop spans 13 amino acids. The germline CDR1 and CDR2 sequences are SGHTA and FQGNSA. With 2 bases removed from V and 8 bases from J, the gap between germline ends came to 9 bases.

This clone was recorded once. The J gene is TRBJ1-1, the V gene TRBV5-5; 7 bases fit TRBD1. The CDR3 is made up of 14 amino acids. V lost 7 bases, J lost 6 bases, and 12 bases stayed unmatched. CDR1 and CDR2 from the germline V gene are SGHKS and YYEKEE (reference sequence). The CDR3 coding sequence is TGTGCCAGCGGCTCAACAGGGGATACCTCTGAAGCTTTCTTT. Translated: CASGSTGDTSEAFF.

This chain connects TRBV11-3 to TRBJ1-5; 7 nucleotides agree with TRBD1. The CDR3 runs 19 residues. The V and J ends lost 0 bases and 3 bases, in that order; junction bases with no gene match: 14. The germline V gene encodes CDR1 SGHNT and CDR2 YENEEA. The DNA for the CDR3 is TGTGCCAGCAGCTTAGAAATGGTGATCCAGGGGGTTATCAATCAGCCCCAGCATTTT. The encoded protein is CASSLEMVIQGVINQPQHF.

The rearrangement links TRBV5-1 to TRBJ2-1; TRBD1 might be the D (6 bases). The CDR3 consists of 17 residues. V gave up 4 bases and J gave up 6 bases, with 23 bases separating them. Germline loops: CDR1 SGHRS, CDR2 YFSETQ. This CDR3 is CASSPVLTGPNTNEQFF. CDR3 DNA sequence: TGCGCCAGCAGCCCTGTATTGACAGGCCCCAACACCAATGAGCAGTTCTTC.

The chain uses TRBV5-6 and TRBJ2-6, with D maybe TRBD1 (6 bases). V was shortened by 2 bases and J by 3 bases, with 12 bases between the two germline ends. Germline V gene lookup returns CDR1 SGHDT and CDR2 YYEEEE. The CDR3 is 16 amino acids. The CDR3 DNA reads TGTGCCAGCAGCTTACAGGGATCTGGTGGGGCCAACGTCCTGACTTTC. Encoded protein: CASSLQGSGGANVLTF.

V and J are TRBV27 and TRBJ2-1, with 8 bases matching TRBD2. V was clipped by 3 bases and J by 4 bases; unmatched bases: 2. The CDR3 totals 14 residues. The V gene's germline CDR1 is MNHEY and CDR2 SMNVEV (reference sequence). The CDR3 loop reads CASSFSGRYNEQFF. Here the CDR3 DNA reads TGTGCCAGCAGTTTCAGCGGGAGATACAATGAGCAGTTCTTC.

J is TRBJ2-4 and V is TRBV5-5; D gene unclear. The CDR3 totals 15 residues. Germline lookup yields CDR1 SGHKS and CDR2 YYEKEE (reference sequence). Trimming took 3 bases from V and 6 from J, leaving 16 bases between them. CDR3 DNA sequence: TGTGCCAGCAGCTGGCTGGCAGGCCCCACAAACATTCAGTACTTC. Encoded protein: CASSWLAGPTNIQYF.

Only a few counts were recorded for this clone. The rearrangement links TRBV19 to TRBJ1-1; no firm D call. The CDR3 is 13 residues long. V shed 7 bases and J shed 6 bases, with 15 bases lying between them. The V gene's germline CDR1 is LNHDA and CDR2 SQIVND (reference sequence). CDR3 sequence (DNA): TGTGCCAGTAATTGGCGGGGTAACCCTGAAGCTTTCTTT. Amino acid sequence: CASNWRGNPEAFF.

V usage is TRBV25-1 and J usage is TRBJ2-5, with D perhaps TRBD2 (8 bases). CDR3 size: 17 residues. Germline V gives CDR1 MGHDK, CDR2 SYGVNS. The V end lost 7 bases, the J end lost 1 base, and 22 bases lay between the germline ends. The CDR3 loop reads CASTHPPGGGPQETQYF. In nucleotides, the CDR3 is TGTGCCAGCACTCATCCCCCGGGAGGGGGCCCCCAAGAGACCCAGTACTTC.

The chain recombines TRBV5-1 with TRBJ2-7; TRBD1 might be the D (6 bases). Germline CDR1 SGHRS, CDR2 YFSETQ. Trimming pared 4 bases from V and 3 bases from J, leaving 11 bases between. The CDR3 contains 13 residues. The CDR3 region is CASSPEQGYEQYF. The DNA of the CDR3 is TGCGCCAGCAGCCCGGAACAGGGCTACGAGCAGTACTTC.

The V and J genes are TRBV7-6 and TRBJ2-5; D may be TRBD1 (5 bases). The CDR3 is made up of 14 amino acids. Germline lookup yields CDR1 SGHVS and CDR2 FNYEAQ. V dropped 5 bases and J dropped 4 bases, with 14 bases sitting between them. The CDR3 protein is CASSPFGQGETQYF. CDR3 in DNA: TGTGCCAGCAGCCCTTTTGGGCAGGGAGAGACCCAGTACTTC. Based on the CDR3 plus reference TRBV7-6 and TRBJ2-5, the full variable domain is GAGVSQSPRYKVTKRGQDVALRCDPISGHVSLYWYRQALGQGPEFLTYFNYEAQQDKSGLPNDRFSAERPEGSISTLTIQRTEQRDSAMYRCASSPFGQGETQYFGPGTRLLVL.

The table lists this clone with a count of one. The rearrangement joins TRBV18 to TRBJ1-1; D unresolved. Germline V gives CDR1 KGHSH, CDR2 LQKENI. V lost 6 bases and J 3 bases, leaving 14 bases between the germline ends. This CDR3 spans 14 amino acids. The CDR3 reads CASSPQSVDTEAFF. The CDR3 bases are TGTGCCAGCTCCCCCCAGAGCGTGGACACTGAAGCTTTCTTT.

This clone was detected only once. The CDR3 loop is CATLAGNTDTQYF. The CDR3 nucleotides read TGTGCCACCCTAGCGGGGAACACAGATACGCAGTATTTT. The rearrangement joins TRBV2 to TRBJ2-3, with 9 bases that match TRBD2. The CDR3 consists of 13 residues. V dropped 10 bases and J dropped 2; count of bases not matched to a gene: 4. Germline V gives CDR1 SNHLY, CDR2 FYNNEI.

CDR3 region: CASSLGQGPDNEKLFF. For the CDR3, the DNA is TGCGCCAGCAGCTTGGGACAGGGACCGGATAATGAAAAACTGTTTTTT. The chain employs TRBV5-1 and TRBJ1-4; the match to TRBD1 covers 7 bases. V was clipped by 0 bases and J by 4 bases; unmatched bases: 6. The germline gives CDR1 SGHRS, CDR2 YFSETQ. The CDR3 runs 16 residues.

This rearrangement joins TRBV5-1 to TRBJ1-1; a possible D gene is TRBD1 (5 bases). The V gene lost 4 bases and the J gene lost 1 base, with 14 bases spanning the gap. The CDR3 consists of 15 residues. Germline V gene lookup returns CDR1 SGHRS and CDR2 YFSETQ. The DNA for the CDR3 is TGCGCCAGCAGCCCCGACCTCGGGGGGAACACTGAAGCTTTCTTT. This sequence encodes CASSPDLGGNTEAFF.

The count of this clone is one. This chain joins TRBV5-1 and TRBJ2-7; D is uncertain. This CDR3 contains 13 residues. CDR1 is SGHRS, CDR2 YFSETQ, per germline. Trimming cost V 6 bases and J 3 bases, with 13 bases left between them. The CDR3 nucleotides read TGCGCCAGCAAGGCAGGTGAACTCTACGAGCAGTACTTC. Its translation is CASKAGELYEQYF.

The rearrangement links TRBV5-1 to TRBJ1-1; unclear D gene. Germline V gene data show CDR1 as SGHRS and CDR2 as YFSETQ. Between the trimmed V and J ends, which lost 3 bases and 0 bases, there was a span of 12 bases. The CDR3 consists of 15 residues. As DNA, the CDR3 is TGCGCCAGCAGCTCGATTAGTCTTATGAACACTGAAGCTTTCTTT. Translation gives CASSSISLMNTEAFF. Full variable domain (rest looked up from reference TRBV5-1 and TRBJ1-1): KAGVTQTPRYLIKTRGQQVTLSCSPISGHRSVSWYQQTPGQGLQFLFEYFSETQRNKGNFPGRFSGRQFSNSRSEMNVSTLELGDSALYLCASSSISLMNTEAFFGQGTRLTVV.

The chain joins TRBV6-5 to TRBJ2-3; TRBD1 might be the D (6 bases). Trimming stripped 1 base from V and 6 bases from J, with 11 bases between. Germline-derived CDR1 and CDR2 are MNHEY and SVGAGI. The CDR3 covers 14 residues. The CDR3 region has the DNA TGTGCCAGCAGTTACTTCGGCAGGGGTGATACGCAGTATTTT. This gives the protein CASSYFGRGDTQYF.

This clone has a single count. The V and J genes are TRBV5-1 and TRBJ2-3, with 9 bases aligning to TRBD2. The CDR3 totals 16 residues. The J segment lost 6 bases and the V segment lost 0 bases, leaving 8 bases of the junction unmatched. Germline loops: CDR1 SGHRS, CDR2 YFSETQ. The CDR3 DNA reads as TGCGCCAGCAGCTTGGCCCGCGGGGGGGCAGGTGATACGCAGTATTTT. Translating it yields CASSLARGGAGDTQYF.

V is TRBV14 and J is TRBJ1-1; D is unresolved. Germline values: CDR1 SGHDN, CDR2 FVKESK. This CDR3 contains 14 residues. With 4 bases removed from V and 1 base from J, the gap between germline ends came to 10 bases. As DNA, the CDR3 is TGTGCCAGCAGCCGCAAATCAGGGAACACTGAAGCTTTCTTT. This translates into CASSRKSGNTEAFF.